The entry below gives a single T cell receptor beta chain sequence along with its context. Using its own MiXCR run on the 5' RACE reads, TCRdb lists one record per CDR3 protein. The table records tens of thousands of distinct CDR3 sequences, approximately 15% of them present only once. The CDR3 has 16 residues. This specimen comes from a study of early T cells in non-severe SARS-CoV-2 infection. This clonotype was obtained from an adult who was a healthcare worker with PCR-confirmed SARS-CoV-2 infection or an uninfected control (not recorded which). Sequencing was performed on whole blood, taken at baseline. The chain employs TRBV21-1 and TRBJ2-2; whether TRBD2, the table's D call, matches the DNA was not checked. TRBV21-1 is noted as a pseudogene. The CDR3 region is CASSRGASGGVGELFF. CDR3 nucleotides: TGTGCCAGCAGCAGAGGAGCTAGCGGGGGTGTCGGGGAGCTGTTTTTT.